This T cell receptor beta chain was profiled in a study of T cell responses to AZD1222 COVID-19 vaccine listed by TCRdb under 2021. Regarding the study in general: AZD1222 recipients whose second dose came at about 4 weeks and those whose second dose came at about 12 weeks were combined into one group, since spike-specific TCR depth and breadth did not differ between the two schedules. A total of approximately 250 trial participants underwent TCR sequencing, of whom 200 to 220 had received two doses of AZD1222 and 26 had received two doses of the MenACWY control vaccine. Enrollment into the trials was organized by age into subgroups of 18-55, 56-69 and 70-plus years, and those subgroups contained roughly 160, 29 and 62 TCR-sequenced participants, respectively. Study-level results and caveats: Participants were mostly white British, with more females than males. The authors suggested clonal diversity may have been underestimated. The 56-69-year group was small, and its depth increase did not reach significance, likely because of low power. A significant rise in spike-specific TCR breadth and depth was observed after two AZD1222 doses relative to day 0 and relative to MenACWY recipients. Because no day 14 peak-response samples were available, repertoires were characterized only after the peak T cell response. Conclusions about previously exposed vaccinees are limited because only six or seven AZD1222 recipients were SARS-CoV-2 seropositive at baseline. Nearly half of unique spike-specific TCRs reportedly recognized epitopes outside regions mutated in the B.1.351 and B.1.1.7 variants. The vaccine-associated CD4 TCRs covered the entire spike protein, and the dominant responses fell in regions 160-218 and 743-854.

Measured from the cysteine to the phenylalanine, the CDR3 is 16 residues long. The kept DNA is CDR3 alone, 48 bases in frame from the first base. As encoded in the germline V gene (reference sequence), CDR1 is SGHKS while CDR2 is YYEKEE. V loses 4 bases, J loses 0 bases, and the germline ends lie 16 bases apart. A remark on this clone: Its binding antigen is unknown. No base qualities exist here, and no much larger clone lies one base off it.

The CDR3 regions of human TCRbeta chains were analyzed by immunosequencing. The authors processed their data as follows. Repertoire TCRs were checked for matches against a reference library of SARS-CoV-2-specific TCRs that had been generated using the MIRA antigen-specificity platform. Breadth was defined as the fraction of unique TCRs that were SARS-CoV-2-associated. Depth was defined as the fraction of total T cells that were SARS-CoV-2-associated. Using the MIRA data, each spike-specific TCR was mapped to the spike region that the TCR reacts to and placed in a CD4 or CD8 class. Log10-transformed breadth and depth values were compared by one-way ANOVA with Sidak's multiple comparisons tests. As stored in TCRdb, this immuneACCESS dataset retains in-frame rearrangements with V and J assigned. A fraction of the clones does not appear; measured against another copy, unresolved V genes explain less than half of the discrepancy, and the remainder lacks a known reason. V, J and clone size derive from that table, while D and trimming were established from the DNA sequence. In all, the sample holds under 120,000 clones, and around 94% of those were seen once. Roughly 2% of the sample rests with the top ten.

Per the publication, the time point label means: baseline before first vaccination. Samples from vaccinated people were obtained from the UK trials COV001 and COV002, which included a single-blind randomized controlled phase 2/3 trial of AZD1222 (ChAdOx1 nCoV-19) in healthy adults. For TCRbeta chain sequencing, PBMC samples were collected from trial participants at day 0 and at day 28 after the second dose. The TCR originated in an adult in good health. Here the sequenced sample was peripheral blood, taken on day 0 of AZD1222 vaccination. In this chain, TRBV5-5 is recombined with TRBJ1-1, with no reliable assignment of the D segment. Here is the DNA: TGTGCCAGCAGCCCTTCGGCCCATGGGGTGAACACTGAAGCTTTCTTT. Its translation reads: CASSPSAHGVNTEAFF.